There are a few counts of the clone carrying this T cell receptor beta chain. The sample belongs to a study of cytomegalovirus exposure and HLA in healthy donors. Both 60 Vbeta primers and 13 Jbeta primers went into the PCR. Clones were read by immunoSEQ multiplex PCR, and TCRdb kept only the in-frame ones, dropping some. The sample gives some 140,000 clones, approximately 80% of which show up once; around 2.2% is in the top ten. The germline gives CDR1 LNHDA, CDR2 SQIVND (reference sequence). The CDR3 extends over 13 amino acids. V dropped 3 bases and J dropped 7 bases, with 9 bases sitting between them.

This sequence originates from a man under 40 in good health and CMV-seronegative. The chain combines TRBV19 with TRBJ1-4; unclear D gene. The sequenced sample consisted of PBMCs. CDR3: CASSIPESEKLFF. The CDR3 DNA reads TGTGCCAGTAGTATTCCCGAGAGTGAAAAACTGTTTTTT.